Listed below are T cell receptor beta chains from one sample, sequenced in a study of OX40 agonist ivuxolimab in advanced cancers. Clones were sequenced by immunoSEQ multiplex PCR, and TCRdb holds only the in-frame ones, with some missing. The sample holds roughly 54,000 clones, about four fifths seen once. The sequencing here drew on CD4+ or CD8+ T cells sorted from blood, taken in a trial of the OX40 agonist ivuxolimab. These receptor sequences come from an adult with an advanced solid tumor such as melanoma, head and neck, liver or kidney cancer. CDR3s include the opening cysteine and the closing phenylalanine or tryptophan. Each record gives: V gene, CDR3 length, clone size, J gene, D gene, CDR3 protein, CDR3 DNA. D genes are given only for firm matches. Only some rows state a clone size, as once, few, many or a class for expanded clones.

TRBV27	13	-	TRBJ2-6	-	CASRPSEANVLTF	TGTGCCAGCAGACCTTCGGAGGCCAACGTCCTGACTTTC
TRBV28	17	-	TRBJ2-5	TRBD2	CASSSHSGLAGKETQYF	TGTGCCAGCAGTTCCCATTCGGGACTAGCGGGGAAAGAGACCCAGTACTTC
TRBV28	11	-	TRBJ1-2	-	CASSTVGGYTF	TGTGCCAGCAGTACAGTGGGAGGCTACACCTTC
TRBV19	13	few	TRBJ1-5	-	CASSTDRDQPQHF	TGTGCCAGTAGTACAGACAGAGATCAGCCCCAGCATTTT
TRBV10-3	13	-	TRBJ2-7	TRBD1	CAMRDRGRWEQYF	TGTGCCATGCGGGACAGGGGGCGCTGGGAGCAGTACTTC
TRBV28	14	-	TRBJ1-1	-	CASSPPGWRTEAFF	TGTGCCAGCAGCCCCCCGGGGTGGCGAACTGAAGCTTTCTTT
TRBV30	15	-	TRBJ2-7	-	CAWSMGGESSYEQYF	TGTGCCTGGAGTATGGGCGGGGAGAGCTCCTACGAGCAGTACTTC
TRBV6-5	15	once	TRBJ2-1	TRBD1	CASSYEGQGGHEQFF	TGTGCCAGCAGTTACGAGGGACAGGGTGGACATGAGCAGTTCTTC
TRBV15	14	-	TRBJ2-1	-	CATSRDGEGSEQFF	TGTGCCACCAGCAGAGATGGCGAAGGTAGTGAGCAGTTCTTC
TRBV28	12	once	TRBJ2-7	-	CASSWTEGEQYF	TGTGCCAGCAGCTGGACAGAGGGCGAGCAGTACTTC
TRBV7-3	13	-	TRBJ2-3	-	CASSLDPRDTQYF	TGTGCCAGCAGCTTAGACCCCCGGGATACGCAGTATTTT
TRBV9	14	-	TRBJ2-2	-	CASSVGRVTGELFF	TGTGCCAGCAGCGTAGGAAGAGTCACCGGGGAGCTGTTTTTT
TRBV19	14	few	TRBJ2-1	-	CASGGREYYNEQFF	TGTGCCAGTGGGGGGCGGGAGTACTACAATGAGCAGTTCTTC
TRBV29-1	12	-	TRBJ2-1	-	CSVVGGINEQFF	TGCAGCGTTGTCGGAGGTATCAATGAGCAGTTCTTC